The source of this T cell receptor beta chain is a study of cytomegalovirus exposure and HLA in healthy donors listed by TCRdb under 2017. As for the study more broadly: In an earlier analysis of some 550 of the donors, around 300 Gb of sequence data and approximately 100 million unique TCR beta sequences from 150 million to 200 million T cells were reported. About 280 gigabases of sequencing data and 70 million to 100 million unique TCR sequences made up an early release that covered 640 HLA-typed donors. The genetic ancestry cluster associated with self-reported Caucasian donors included 81% of the 300 to 450 genotyped donors. The study was designed to test whether signatures of past pathogen exposure could be identified by cataloging public T cell receptors. Using immunosequencing, the study profiled T cell repertoires from roughly 650 subjects and related those repertoires to cytomegalovirus serostatus. Besides the first cohort of roughly 640 subjects, a separate validation cohort made up of over 95 different subjects was used. To predict cytomegalovirus infection status, the study combined high-throughput TCR immunosequencing, statistical association of individual TCRs with disease status, and machine learning. A later analysis re-examined previously published TCR beta repertoires from 500 to 700 donors and added high-resolution HLA genotyping to investigate patterns of TCR occurrence. In the later analysis, no new phenotypic data were used to find candidate immune exposures; instead, reliance was placed on TCR beta sequences and their occurrence across donors. To decide whether each TCR beta V gene segment behaved as functional or pseudogenic, an earlier analysis of over 500 of the donors relied on high-throughput TCR beta sequencing. Donor age, sex, ethnicity and CMV serostatus were compiled alongside the repertoire data. Genome-wide SNP genotypes for about 55% of the 666 donors were used in a later genetic analysis, which treated that subset as a discovery cohort. All discovery cohort repertoires had been generated on a single sequencing platform. Both class I and class II loci were covered by HLA typing, at four-digit resolution. Typing coverage differed by locus: A, B, C, DRB1 and DQB1 were typed in about 629-640 donors, DQA1 in 522, DPA1 in approximately 600, and DPB1 in 400 to 480. Because of strong linkage in the cohort, four or five DR-DQ haplotypes were treated as single units for association and clustering. On average, roughly 200,000 unique TCR beta nucleotide sequences were sequenced per donor among 398 genotyped donors of the cohort, with roughly 18% of those sequences being non-productive.

Looking up the germline V gene yields CDR1 MNHEY and CDR2 SVGAGI. From the cysteine up to the phenylalanine, the CDR3 has a length of 15 residues. The DNA shown is the 45-base CDR3, in frame from base 1. Trimming accounts for 6 bases at V and 7 bases at J, while the number of junction bases matched to no gene is 13. Points the paper makes about the study in general: According to the authors, the approach could potentially be generalized to other disease states and immunological phenotypes. The only immune exposure information available for the cohort was CMV serostatus. In both the original and validation cohorts, the classifier was reported to diagnose cytomegalovirus status with high specificity and sensitivity. In a later analysis, several top co-occurrence clusters were reported to appear linked to parvovirus B19, influenza, CMV and Epstein-Barr virus. Compared with equally common non-associated chains, HLA-associated TCR beta chains in a later analysis were more clonally expanded and had lower generation probabilities. A later genetic analysis associated a missense DCLRE1C variant with V-gene and J-gene trimming of TCR beta chains, and an independent cohort replicated the association. In an earlier analysis of about 600 of the donors, most TCR beta V segments appeared in productive rearrangements about 87% or about 30% of the time, broadly matching IMGT annotations. A later analysis found that TCR association rates varied across HLA loci, with DRB1 alleles showing the most associated TCRs and HLA-C alleles the fewest. While some public TCRs were present in many individuals, most TCR sequences turned up only very rarely across donors. Because some donors lacked HLA typing at each locus, the association tests relied only on the typed subset. Because counts were too low, seventeen rarely observed V segments, including chromosome 9 orphons, were left out of the earlier analysis of 587 of the donors. Because the 87-base-pair reads could not distinguish some IMGT-functional V segments, including TRBV6-2 and TRBV6-3, those segments were excluded. Most CMV-associated TCR beta chains appeared to be HLA-restricted in a later analysis, and the HLA associations seemed to be driven largely by CMV exposure. A later genetic analysis reported fewer N-insertions in productive TCRs among donors in an Asian-associated ancestry cluster than the roughly 700-donor mean. Assigning TCR associations to individual alleles was difficult when HLA alleles, especially DR and DQ, strongly co-occurred. Presence/absence analyses assumed roughly uniform sequencing depth across donors, an assumption that may not hold. A few of the identified cytomegalovirus-associated TCR beta chains were confirmed in vitro to be specific for cytomegalovirus antigens. At a false discovery rate of 0.05, a later analysis linked approximately 18,000 TCR beta sequences to specific HLA alleles. A further reported finding was that TCR beta sequences accurately predicted the HLA-A and HLA-B alleles for most subjects in the first cohort. The study listed 150 to 200 TCR beta chains as associated with cytomegalovirus. Linkage disequilibrium might explain the correlated functional status among segregating V segments, but an unknown experimental factor could not be ruled out. The cohort was sequenced for TCR beta chains only, and without alpha or paired-chain data the features that could be detected were limited. The sequencing pipeline was judged likely to have produced a cluster of highly shared sequence variants as a technical artifact.

Libraries came from the immunoSEQ multiplex PCR assay. The multiplex PCR relied on a mix of 60 forward primers for TCR Vbeta segments and 13 reverse primers for TCR Jbeta segments. A multiplex PCR assay on genomic DNA amplified the CDR3 region of rearranged TCR beta genes. The Illumina HiSeq System was used to sequence the amplified TCR beta libraries as 87-base-pair reads. In the paper's pipeline: Across the roughly 600 repertoires, a later analysis counted approximately 75 million unique TCR beta chains, approximately 10 million of which were shared by at least two donors. Raw reads were error-corrected and collapsed into unique sequences by a nearest-neighbor algorithm in which closely related sequences were merged to remove PCR and sequencing errors. V, D and J gene segments were assigned by aligning CDR3 sequences to IMGT reference sequences. For a sequence to be retained, a match of at least six nucleotides to both a V gene segment and a J gene segment was required. A rearrangement counted as productive if the CDR3 had no stop codons and remained in frame with V and J, and every other rearrangement counted as non-productive. CDR3 was defined by IMGT convention, running from the second conserved V-encoded cysteine to the conserved J-encoded phenylalanine. The earlier analysis of 500 to 650 of the donors excluded any sequence lacking an unambiguous match to a single V gene segment. In an earlier analysis of 587 of the donors, a V segment was called functional when productive rearrangements were above 56.7%, and segregating when the standard deviation between donors exceeded 5%. A statistical classification framework was built for diagnosing cytomegalovirus status from the catalog of TCR beta chain sequences. In a later analysis, TCR nucleotide sequences were compared against IMGT/GENE-DB human TR gene sequences so that V and J genes could be assigned. A later analysis assigned CDR3 sequences and most-parsimonious VDJ recombination scenarios with the TCRdist pipeline. A later analysis defined each TCR beta chain by its CDR3 amino acid sequence plus V-gene family, and excluded reads lacking a unique V-gene family. A later analysis removed 592 highly shared, low-generation-probability nucleotide sequences to deal with suspected cross-contamination and a sequencing artifact. In a later analysis, a clonal expansion index was calculated for each public chain from normalized within-repertoire ranks of inferred template counts. In a later analysis, generation probabilities were computed with a VDJ recombination model fitted to out-of-frame rearrangements, and the resulting probabilities were checked against IGoR. A later analysis scored TCR-TCR, TCR-HLA and TCR-CMV co-occurrence with hypergeometric tests, applying a repertoire-size bias correction to TCR pairs. To estimate false discovery rates, a later analysis permuted the HLA or CMV assignments 20 times. In a later analysis, co-occurring TCRs were grouped using DBSCAN, and TCRdist sequence similarity was added for clustering within HLA-allele-positive subsets. For co-occurrence clustering, repertoires with fewer than 30,000 or more than 120,000 public chains were excluded, along with five or six repertoires with anomalous nucleotide sharing. The source is immuneACCESS, and TCRdb retained only in-frame sequences with V and J called. Part of the clones is not carried over; for the studies checked, unresolved V genes explain less than half of this, and the remainder is unexplained. The DNA was the basis for D and trimming; V, J and clone size are from that table. This sample comprises over 35,000 clones, 45% to 65% of them detected only once. Roughly 12% of the sample belongs to the ten largest clones.

The cohort was made up of approximately 700 healthy bone marrow donors. At the time of sampling, all cohort members were nominally healthy, though unrecorded immune exposures were likely present. Of the approximately 700 cohort members, 250 to 300 had a positive CMV serostatus and just over 350 had a negative one, while no CMV serostatus was recorded for the donor. A peripheral blood sample was collected from each donor, and TCR beta sequencing was performed on peripheral blood mononuclear cells. The Qiagen DNeasy Blood Extraction Kit was used to extract genomic DNA from the blood cell samples. This clone appeared a few times. Its antigen remains undetermined. Base qualities are not at hand, and no much larger clone is one base apart.

This receptor was obtained from a human donor in good health. Recombination joined TRBV6-5 with TRBJ1-2, with 8 bases aligning to TRBD1. Sequenced input: PBMCs. The nucleotide sequence is given as TGTGCCAGCAGGGACCCTGGAACAGGGGGTGGTGGCTACACCTTC. It specifies CASRDPGTGGGGYTF.